This entry lists 13 T cell receptor beta chains sequenced from one sample in a study of blood T cells in healthy people across ages. It was with a sample-barcoded 5' primer and a J-beta primer mix that a second PCR of roughly 7 to 12 cycles was run. From the 5' RACE reads, TCRdb called clonotypes with MiXCR, one entry per CDR3 protein. This sample has 650,000 to 900,000 distinct CDR3 sequences, with around 68% found just once. The sample comprised blood. Receptors originate from a man aged 25-45 years in good health.

The chain employs TRBV5-1 and TRBJ1-2; 10 positions agree with TRBD1. V shed 4 bases and J 6 bases; nucleotides not matched to a gene: 6. The length of the CDR3 is 14 residues. The germline gives CDR1 SGHRS, CDR2 YFSETQ. CDR3 in amino acids: CASSPEGQGNGYTF. CDR3 bases: TGCGCCAGCAGCCCGGAGGGACAGGGGAATGGCTACACCTTC.

The chain employs TRBV27 and TRBJ2-5, with 9 bases matching TRBD2. Germline V CDR1 and CDR2: MNHEY, SMNVEV (reference sequence). Trimming at V came to 5 bases and at J to 5 bases, leaving 15 bases not matched to a gene. The CDR3 runs to 17 residues. Here the CDR3 reads CASSPTALAGGPETQYF. CDR3 in DNA: TGTGCCAGCAGTCCCACCGCTCTGGCGGGGGGGCCGGAGACCCAGTACTTC.

This clonotype was counted a single time. The chain is built from TRBV30 and TRBJ2-7; D perhaps matches TRBD1 (6 bases). This CDR3 spans 13 amino acids. The V and J ends lost 4 bases and 2 bases respectively, with 12 bases between them. Germline lookup yields CDR1 GTSNPN and CDR2 SVGIG (reference sequence). CDR3 in amino acids: CAWTPGAAYEQYF. DNA of the CDR3: TGTGCCTGGACTCCAGGGGCCGCCTACGAGCAGTACTTC.

The chain links TRBV3-1 to TRBJ2-5; D tentatively reads TRBD1 or TRBD2 (5 bases each). The tail of the sequence fits TRBJ2-7 better, so the J call may be wrong. The germline gives CDR1 LGHDT, CDR2 YNNKEL (reference sequence). The CDR3 spans 12 residues. The chain's CDR3 is CASGGGLDEQYF. The CDR3 nucleotides read TGTGCCAGCGGGGGTGGGCTGGACGAGCAGTACTTC.

Only a few counts were recorded for this clonotype. CDR3 DNA: TGTGCCAGCAGTTGGGAGATGGTTCAGCCCCAGCATTTT. This gives the protein CASSWEMVQPQHF. The chain combines TRBV12-3 or TRBV12-4 with TRBJ1-5, with no clear D. The CDR3 loop spans 13 amino acids. Trimming took off 4 bases at V and 6 bases at J, with 10 bases between the two ends.

V gene TRBV30 combines with J gene TRBJ1-4; possible D gene TRBD1, 5 bases. The CDR3 consists of 11 residues. Germline lookup yields CDR1 GTSNPN and CDR2 SVGIG (reference sequence). With 5 bases removed from V and 7 bases from J, the gap between germline ends came to 8 bases. The CDR3: CAWGAGEKLFF. The CDR3 DNA reads TGTGCCTGGGGGGCTGGTGAAAAACTGTTTTTT.

The chain combines TRBV7-2 with TRBJ2-5; D is unclear. The CDR3 runs 16 residues. Trimming pared 2 bases from V and 5 bases from J, leaving 18 bases between. Germline values: CDR1 SGHTA, CDR2 FQGNSA. CDR3: CASSLRKLSGLETQYF. The CDR3 DNA reads as TGTGCCAGCAGCTTAAGGAAGTTATCTGGCCTTGAGACCCAGTACTTC.

In its sample, this clonotype ranks as medium-sized. The J gene is TRBJ2-7, the V gene TRBV28; no clear D gene. V gave up 3 bases and J gave up 3 bases, with 6 bases separating them. The CDR3 is 12 amino acids. Germline-derived CDR1 and CDR2 are MDHEN and SYDVKM. The CDR3 is CASSFVGYEQYF. The CDR3, as DNA: TGTGCCAGCAGTTTTGTGGGCTACGAGCAGTACTTC.

The chain couples TRBV2 to TRBJ1-3; unclear D gene. The CDR3 spans 16 residues. V dropped 2 bases and J dropped 0 bases, with 11 bases sitting between them. Germline V gene lookup returns CDR1 SNHLY and CDR2 FYNNEI. DNA of the CDR3: TGTGCCAGCAGTGAATCCCCAGGAAGCTCTGGAAACACCATATATTTT. Protein product: CASSESPGSSGNTIYF.

As regards this clonotype: One end of the junction is discordant with germline, which a read error may explain. The genes are TRBV20-1 and TRBJ2-1; 10 nucleotides line up with TRBD2. CDR3 length equals 15 residues. In germline, CDR1 is DFQATT, CDR2 SNEGSKA (reference sequence). The DNA of the CDR3 is TGCGGGTCCCAGCTAGCGGGGGACTCCTCCAATGAGCAGTTCTTC. Amino acids: CGSQLAGDSSNEQFF.

The rearrangement uses TRBV7-9 and TRBJ2-4, with D hard to call. With the DNA end fitting TRBJ2-5 better, the J assignment may be wrong. Germline V gene data show CDR1 as SEHNR and CDR2 as FQNEAQ (reference sequence). The CDR3 is 14 residues long. The CDR3: CASSLGLRRETQYF. The CDR3 nucleotides are TGTGCCAGCAGCTTAGGTCTGAGGCGGGAGACCCAGTACTTC.

The genes are TRBV7-8 and TRBJ2-5; 7 positions match TRBD2. Losses at the gene ends were 6 bases for V and 2 bases for J; bases not matched to a gene: 6. This CDR3 contains 14 residues. Germline CDR1 SGHVS, CDR2 FQNEAQ. Here the CDR3 reads CASRAGPIQETQYF. CDR3 sequence (DNA): TGTGCCAGCAGAGCGGGGCCAATACAAGAGACCCAGTACTTC.

On this clonotype itself: At one end the junction does not follow the germline gene, possibly because of a read error. The chain uses TRBV30 and TRBJ1-1, with D perhaps TRBD1 (5 bases). The CDR3 loop spans 13 amino acids. Germline assignment: CDR1 GTSNPN and CDR2 SVGIG (reference sequence). CDR3 nucleotide sequence: TGTGCCTGGAATGTGGGACTGAACTCTGAAGCTTTCTTT. Its protein is CAWNVGLNSEAFF.